A single sample is the source of the 13 T cell receptor beta chains below, sequenced in a study of long-term antiretroviral therapy in people with HIV. It was version v3.0 of the immunoSEQ assay that was run at survey level. TCRdb's table, derived via immunoSEQ multiplex PCR, lists solely in-frame clones and lacks some. The table records about 14,000 clones, roughly 90% of them present only once. The sequencing here drew on unsorted PBMCs, taken 6.2 years after starting antiretroviral therapy. The receptors shown here come from a man aged 35 to 55 with HIV.

In this sample, this clone turned up a few times. CDR3 region: CASRDRGSYEQYF. The CDR3 DNA is TGTGCCAGCCGGGACAGGGGTTCCTACGAGCAGTACTTC. The chain joins TRBV28 to TRBJ2-7, with 10 bases identical to TRBD1. V shed 8 bases and J 1 base; nucleotides not matched to a gene: 2. Germline V lookup: CDR1 MDHEN, CDR2 SYDVKM. The CDR3 totals 13 residues.

CDR3 region: CAISDSLGGTEAFF. Written as DNA, the CDR3 is TGTGCCATCAGTGATAGTCTTGGGGGAACTGAAGCTTTCTTT. The V gene is TRBV10-3, the J gene TRBJ1-1, with D maybe TRBD1 (5 bases). The germline CDR1 and CDR2 sequences are ENHRY and SYGVKD. The CDR3 runs 14 residues. The V end was cut by 3 bases, the J end by 5 bases, with 13 bases between.

This clone counts as medium-sized. The chain joins TRBV27 to TRBJ1-1; unclear D gene. V was clipped by 4 bases and J by 3 bases, with 12 bases between them. This CDR3 spans 14 amino acids. Germline CDR1 and CDR2: MNHEY and SMNVEV (reference sequence). This chain's CDR3 is CASSSWSRDTEAFF. The CDR3 nucleotides are TGTGCCAGCAGTTCCTGGTCCCGCGACACTGAAGCTTTCTTT.

The genes are TRBV9 and TRBJ2-7; no clear D gene. With 3 bases removed from V and 0 bases from J, the gap between germline ends came to 10 bases. This CDR3 is built from 14 residues. The germline V gene encodes CDR1 SGDLS and CDR2 YYNGEE. In DNA, the CDR3 is TGTGCCAGCAGCGGCCCTGGTAGCTCCTACGAGCAGTACTTC. As protein: CASSGPGSSYEQYF.

This clone was seen only a few times. This rearrangement joins TRBV6-4 to TRBJ1-5; D is possibly TRBD1 (6 bases). V was trimmed by 6 bases and J by 6 bases, leaving 12 bases between them. This CDR3 comprises 13 residues. CDR1 is MRHNA and CDR2 is SNTAGT in the germline V gene. Here the CDR3 reads CASSRGPGQPQHF. As DNA, the CDR3 is TGTGCCAGCAGCAGGGGCCCGGGTCAGCCCCAGCATTTT.

This clone was seen more than once but under ten times. The gene calls are TRBV30 and TRBJ2-5; unclear D gene. The germline CDR1 and CDR2 sequences are GTSNPN and SVGIG (reference sequence). V lost 4 bases and J lost 2, with 8 bases in between. The CDR3 runs 12 residues. CDR3 nucleotide sequence: TGTGCCTGGAATTACAGACAAGAGACCCAGTACTTC. Its translation: CAWNYRQETQYF. Full variable domain (missing parts from reference TRBV30 and TRBJ2-5): SQTIHQWPATLVQPVGSPLSLECTVEGTSNPNLYWYRQAAGRGLQLLFYSVGIGQISSEVPQNLSASRPQDRQFILSSKKLLLSDSGFYLCAWNYRQETQYFGPGTRLLVL.

The V and J genes are TRBV4-2 and TRBJ2-2; 7 bases agree with TRBD2. This CDR3 contains 14 residues. The V gene end was trimmed by 3 bases and the J gene end by 7 bases; junction bases not matched to a gene: 5. From germline, CDR1 is LGHNA and CDR2 YNFKEQ. Written as DNA, the CDR3 is TGTGCCAGCAGCCAGGGGACTATAAACGGGGAGCTGTTTTTT. Translated: CASSQGTINGELFF.

The CDR3 sequence: CASSSAGVSTGELFF. CDR3 nucleotide sequence: TGTGCCAGCAGCTCAGCGGGAGTGTCTACCGGGGAGCTGTTTTTT. This rearrangement joins TRBV27 to TRBJ2-2; TRBD2 matches 8 bases. Germline loops: CDR1 MNHEY, CDR2 SMNVEV (reference sequence). The CDR3 spans 15 residues. After removal of 6 bases from V and 5 bases from J, the junction contained 8 bases not matched to a gene.

V is TRBV4-2 and J is TRBJ2-1; D may be TRBD2 (6 bases). Between the trimmed V and J ends, which lost 4 bases and 8 bases, there was a span of 18 bases. CDR3 size: 15 residues. Germline V lookup: CDR1 LGHNA, CDR2 YNFKEQ. The CDR3 region has the DNA TGTGCCAGCAGCCCCCGACTAGTGGAAGGGGATGAGCAGTTCTTC. Its translation: CASSPRLVEGDEQFF.

This clone was detected once. V and J are TRBV29-1 and TRBJ2-7; D gene ambiguous. The germline CDR1 and CDR2 sequences are SQVTM and ANQGSEA. V lost 4 bases and J lost 0, with 10 bases in between. CDR3 length: 13 residues. The chain's CDR3 is CSVALRTSYEQYF. CDR3 bases: TGCAGCGTTGCTCTCAGAACCTCCTACGAGCAGTACTTC.

V usage is TRBV5-1 and J usage is TRBJ1-1, with TRBD1 identical over 8 bases. This CDR3 region has 14 residues. The germline V gene has CDR1 SGHRS and CDR2 YFSETQ. Trimming cost V 1 base and J 10 bases; bases outside gene matches: 9. As DNA, the CDR3 is TGCGCCAGCAGCTTGCGGGACAGGACCCGAGGAGCTTTCTTT. Its translation is CASSLRDRTRGAFF.

CDR3 nucleotides: TGTGCGTGGGGGCTGGACCCGACCAACATTCTTACCGGGGAGCTGTTTTTT. It is translated as CAWGLDPTNILTGELFF. The chain is built from TRBV30 and TRBJ2-2; D is perhaps TRBD1 (6 bases). The CDR3 is made up of 17 amino acids. The germline CDR1 and CDR2 sequences are GTSNPN and SVGIG (reference sequence).

This sequence joins TRBV21-1 and TRBJ2-5. TRBV21-1 is designated a pseudogene. The CDR3 spans 11 residues. In DNA form, the CDR3 reads TGTGCCAGCAGCTCTTTGTGGGCCCAGTACTTC. It codes for CASSSLWAQYF.